The sample holds many counts of the clone carrying this T cell receptor (beta chain). V was pared by 0 bases and J by 0 bases, with 8 bases between. The germline V gene has CDR1 MGHRA and CDR2 YSYEKL. This CDR3 comprises 15 residues. The data derive from a study of early T cells in non-severe SARS-CoV-2 infection. TCRdb reprocessed the 5' RACE reads via MiXCR and lists one record per CDR3 protein. The sample lists approximately 49,000 distinct CDR3 sequences, about 11% occurring once. The chain uses TRBV4-1 and TRBJ1-1, with D perhaps matching TRBD1 (5 bases). The sequence came from an adult who was a healthcare worker with PCR-confirmed SARS-CoV-2 infection or an uninfected control (not recorded which). The sequencing sample was made of whole blood. Here the CDR3 reads CASSQDGGLNTEAFF. For the CDR3, the DNA is TGCGCCAGCAGCCAAGACGGGGGACTGAACACTGAAGCTTTCTTT.